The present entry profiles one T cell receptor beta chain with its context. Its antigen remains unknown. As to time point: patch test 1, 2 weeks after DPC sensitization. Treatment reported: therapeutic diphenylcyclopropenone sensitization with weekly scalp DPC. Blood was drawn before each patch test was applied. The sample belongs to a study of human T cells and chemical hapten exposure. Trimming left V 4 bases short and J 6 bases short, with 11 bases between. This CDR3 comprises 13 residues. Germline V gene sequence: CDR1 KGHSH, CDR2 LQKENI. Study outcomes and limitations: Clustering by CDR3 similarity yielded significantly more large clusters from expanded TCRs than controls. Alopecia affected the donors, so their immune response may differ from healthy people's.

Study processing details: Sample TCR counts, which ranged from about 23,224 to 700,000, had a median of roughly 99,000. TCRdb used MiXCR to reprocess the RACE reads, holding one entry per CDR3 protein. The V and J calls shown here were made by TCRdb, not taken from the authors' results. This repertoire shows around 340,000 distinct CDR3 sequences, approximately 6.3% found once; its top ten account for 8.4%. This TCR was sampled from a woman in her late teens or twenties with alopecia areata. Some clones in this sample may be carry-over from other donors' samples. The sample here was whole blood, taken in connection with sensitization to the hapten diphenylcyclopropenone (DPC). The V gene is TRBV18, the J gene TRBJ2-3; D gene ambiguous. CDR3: CASSLPVSDTQYF. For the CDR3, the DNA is TGTGCCAGCTCACTCCCGGTGTCTGATACGCAGTATTTT.